This T cell receptor (beta chain) came from a study of T cell clones after liver transplantation. Study background: Liver transplant recipients had immunosuppression withdrawal attempted within 2 years. As an antigen-independent comparator, third-party-reactive TCRbeta sequences came from pre-transplant mixed lymphocyte reactions. General study points: Low donor cell numbers restricted donor-reactive repertoire measurement in two subjects.

This clone was seen a handful of times. Its matching antigen is unknown. The germline gives CDR1 GTSNPN, CDR2 SVGIG (reference sequence). The length of the CDR3 is 13 residues. V was pared by 2 bases and J by 9 bases, with 3 bases of the junction left unmatched. Repertoires were generated with immunoSEQ multiplex PCR, while TCRdb's copy carries only in-frame clones and drops some. The sample lists roughly 60,000 clones, about 73% occurring once. The gene calls are TRBV30 and TRBJ2-1, with 11 bases that match TRBD2. The sample was CD4+ T cells from blood, taken at the approximately 16-month timepoint. The sequence was collected from a human patient who received a liver transplant. Some T cells may be the graft donor's. CDR3: CAWSSLAGVEQFF. In DNA form, the CDR3 reads TGTGCCTGGAGTTCACTAGCGGGAGTTGAGCAGTTCTTC.